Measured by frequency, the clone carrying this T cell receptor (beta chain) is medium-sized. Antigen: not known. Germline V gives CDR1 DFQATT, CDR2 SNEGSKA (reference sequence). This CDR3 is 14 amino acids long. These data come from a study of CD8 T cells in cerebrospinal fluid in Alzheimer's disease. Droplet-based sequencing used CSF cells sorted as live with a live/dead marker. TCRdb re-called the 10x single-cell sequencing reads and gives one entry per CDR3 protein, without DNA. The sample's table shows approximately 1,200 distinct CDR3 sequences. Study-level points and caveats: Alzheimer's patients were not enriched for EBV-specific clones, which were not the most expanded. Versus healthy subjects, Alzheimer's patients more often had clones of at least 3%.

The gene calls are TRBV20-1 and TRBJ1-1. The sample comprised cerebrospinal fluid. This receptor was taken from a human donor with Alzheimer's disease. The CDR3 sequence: CSARPEVLNTEAFF.